Shown below are 32 T cell receptor beta chains from a single sample sequenced in a study of shared clonotypes between healthy human individuals. Libraries were prepared by immunoSEQ multiplex PCR; TCRdb keeps only in-frame clonotypes and omits some of them. The table records about 480,000 clones, about three quarters of them present only once. Source material: PBMCs. Every receptor here comes from a woman aged 40 to 49 in good health. Some clones in this sample may be carry-over from other donors' samples.

The chain uses TRBV5-4 and TRBJ2-7; TRBD2 matches 7 bases. CDR1 is SGHNT and CDR2 is YYREEE in the germline V gene (reference sequence). V shed 4 bases and J 5 bases; nucleotides not matched to a gene: 12. The CDR3 contains 15 residues. The chain's CDR3 is CASSPGGTLGDEQYF. The CDR3 DNA reads TGTGCCAGCAGCCCCGGGGGGACTCTAGGGGACGAGCAGTACTTC.

The chain links TRBV6-5 to TRBJ2-7; D is possibly TRBD1 (6 bases). V was pared by 2 bases and J by 6 bases, with 14 bases between. The germline V gene has CDR1 MNHEY and CDR2 SVGAGI. The CDR3 covers 14 residues. CDR3 DNA: TGTGCCAGCAGTTACAGAGGCAGGGGTGGCGAGCAGTACTTC. The encoded protein is CASSYRGRGGEQYF.

This clone was observed a single time. The chain couples TRBV30 to TRBJ2-1, with 9 bases that match TRBD2. This CDR3 is 15 amino acids long. The J segment lost 3 bases and the V segment lost 4 bases, leaving 7 bases of the junction unmatched. Germline V CDR1 and CDR2: GTSNPN, SVGIG (reference sequence). CDR3: CAWTPSGIIYNEQFF. The CDR3 region has the DNA TGTGCCTGGACCCCTAGCGGGATAATCTACAATGAGCAGTTCTTC. Variable domain in full (rest from reference TRBV30 and TRBJ2-1): SQTIHQWPATLVQPVGSPLSLECTVEGTSNPNLYWYRQAAGRGLQLLFYSVGIGQISSEVPQNLSASRPQDRQFILSSKKLLLSDSGFYLCAWTPSGIIYNEQFFGPGTRLTVL.

The rearrangement links TRBV19 to TRBJ2-1, with D possibly TRBD2 on 6 matching bases. Germline V CDR1 and CDR2: LNHDA, SQIVND (reference sequence). The germline V and J ends were trimmed by 10 bases and 16 bases, with 17 bases remaining between them. The CDR3 is 10 residues long. The CDR3 is CATLDYLVFF. CDR3 DNA: TGTGCCACCTTGGACTATCTCGTCTTCTTC.

V gene TRBV19 combines with J gene TRBJ2-7, with 9 bases aligning to TRBD2. Germline V gives CDR1 LNHDA, CDR2 SQIVND (reference sequence). The CDR3 spans 16 residues. The ends lost 3 bases at V and 6 bases at J; junction bases unmatched: 12. CDR3 loop: CASSIRRGGRAVEQYF. The CDR3 region has the DNA TGTGCCAGTAGTATTCGTCGGGGCGGGAGGGCCGTCGAGCAGTACTTC.

The rearrangement joins TRBV7-9 to TRBJ1-6, with 9 nucleotides matching TRBD1. Germline CDR1 and CDR2: SEHNR and FQNEAQ (reference sequence). Trimming took 5 bases from V and 5 from J; bases not matched to a gene: 4. This CDR3 has 15 residues. CDR3 DNA: TGTGCCAGCAGCCCCGGGACAGGGAATAATTCACCCCTCCACTTT. This encodes CASSPGTGNNSPLHF.

V and J are TRBV4-1 and TRBJ1-2, with 8 bases matching TRBD1. Germline V CDR1 and CDR2: MGHRA, YSYEKL. This CDR3 is built from 15 residues. After removal of 4 bases from V and 8 bases from J, the junction contained 12 bases not matched to a gene. The CDR3 nucleotides read TGCGCCAGCAGCCCAGAGCCGGGACAGGCCTTGGGCTACACCTTC. Protein product: CASSPEPGQALGYTF.

In this sample, this clone turned up a few times. The genes are TRBV29-1 and TRBJ1-1; D remains ambiguous. With 7 bases removed from V and 8 bases from J, the gap between germline ends came to 14 bases. The CDR3 has 11 residues. CDR1 is SQVTM, CDR2 ANQGSEA, per germline. CDR3 loop: CSAQSVAEAFF. Written as DNA, the CDR3 is TGCAGCGCTCAATCAGTTGCAGAAGCTTTCTTT.

This clone was recorded only once. The rearrangement uses TRBV28 and TRBJ1-2; 7 bases agree with TRBD1. V lost 3 bases to trimming and J lost 4 bases; unmatched junction nucleotides: 5. The CDR3 contains 14 residues. Germline lookup yields CDR1 MDHEN and CDR2 SYDVKM. The chain's CDR3 is CASSLEGASYGYTF. Here the CDR3 DNA reads TGTGCCAGCAGTTTGGAGGGGGCGAGCTATGGCTACACCTTC.

The chain is built from TRBV4-1 and TRBJ2-3, with D unclear. Germline CDR1 and CDR2: MGHRA and YSYEKL. The CDR3 spans 16 residues. V was pared by 0 bases and J by 0 bases, with 10 bases between. For the CDR3, the DNA is TGCGCCAGCAGCCAAGATTGGGCAACTAGCACAGATACGCAGTATTTT. Translating it yields CASSQDWATSTDTQYF.

This clone was detected many times. This chain joins TRBV7-2 and TRBJ2-5; tentatively, D is TRBD1 (5 bases). Germline-derived CDR1 and CDR2 are SGHTA and FQGNSA. V was shortened by 6 bases and J by 4 bases, with 15 bases between the two germline ends. CDR3 length: 14 residues. The CDR3 coding sequence is TGTGCCAGCAGGGCCAGGGCCTACTCAGAGACCCAGTACTTC. Translating gives CASRARAYSETQYF.

This clone occurred a few times. V usage is TRBV28 and J usage is TRBJ2-2; D uncertain. Between the trimmed V and J ends, which lost 1 base and 6 bases, there was a span of 12 bases. CDR1 is MDHEN, CDR2 SYDVKM, per germline. The CDR3 spans 15 residues. The CDR3 DNA sequence: TGTGCCAGCAGTTTATCTGTGGTTTTCGCCGGGGAGCTGTTTTTT. It is translated as CASSLSVVFAGELFF. Looking up the rest from reference TRBV28 and TRBJ2-2 gives the full variable domain: DVKVTQSSRYLVKRTGEKVFLECVQDMDHENMFWYRQDPGLGLRLIYFSYDVKMKEKGDIPEGYSVSREKKERFSLILESASTNQTSMYLCASSLSVVFAGELFFGEGSRLTVL.

This sequence joins TRBV29-1 and TRBJ2-1, with unresolved D. CDR1 and CDR2 from the germline V gene are SQVTM and ANQGSEA. V was trimmed by 7 bases and J by 4 bases, leaving 11 bases between them. This CDR3 has 12 amino acids. CDR3 DNA: TGCAGCGCAACTTTAGTGTACAATGAGCAGTTCTTC. It encodes CSATLVYNEQFF.

V gene TRBV7-2 combines with J gene TRBJ2-5; no clear D gene. V gave up 2 bases and J gave up 7 bases, with 8 bases separating them. CDR1 is SGHTA and CDR2 is FQGNSA in the germline V gene. The CDR3 sequence is 12 residues long. DNA for the CDR3: TGTGCCAGCAGCTTATCTGGGGTGACCCAGTACTTC. Its translation: CASSLSGVTQYF.

This clone was observed once. The chain has TRBV4-1 and TRBJ2-3, with unresolved D. Looked up from germline, CDR1 is MGHRA and CDR2 is YSYEKL. With 0 bases removed from V and 5 bases from J, the gap between germline ends came to 12 bases. The CDR3 totals 15 residues. CDR3 sequence: CASSQESLLGDTQYF. The CDR3, as DNA: TGCGCCAGCAGCCAAGAGTCCCTCCTCGGAGATACGCAGTATTTT.

A single count supports this clone. The chain carries TRBV7-2 and TRBJ2-1, with D perhaps matching TRBD2 (5 bases). The CDR3 extends over 16 amino acids. V was shortened by 6 bases and J by 0 bases, with 15 bases between the two germline ends. CDR1 and CDR2 from the germline V gene are SGHTA and FQGNSA. CDR3: CASSGKRGSSYNEQFF. The CDR3 DNA follows: TGTGCCAGCAGTGGAAAACGGGGAAGCTCCTACAATGAGCAGTTCTTC.

In its sample, this clone was seen a few times. The chain employs TRBV7-9 and TRBJ2-1; 8 bases line up with TRBD2. The V gene's germline CDR1 is SEHNR and CDR2 FQNEAQ (reference sequence). After removal of 5 bases from V and 1 base from J, the junction contained 4 bases not matched to a gene. The CDR3 runs to 15 residues. The CDR3 is CASSPSGSSYNEQFF. The CDR3 bases are TGTGCCAGCAGCCCAAGCGGGAGTTCCTACAATGAGCAGTTCTTC.

This clone was counted many times. This chain joins TRBV10-3 and TRBJ2-1; D ambiguous. The CDR3 contains 13 residues. CDR1 is ENHRY, CDR2 SYGVKD, per germline. With 7 bases removed from V and 7 bases from J, the gap between germline ends came to 14 bases. In nucleotides, the CDR3 is TGTGCCATCATAAGGGCCGAGAGGAATGAGCAGTTCTTC. Translation: CAIIRAERNEQFF.

This sequence joins TRBV7-9 and TRBJ2-7, with 11 bases matching TRBD2. The CDR3 is 14 amino acids. Germline-derived CDR1 and CDR2 are SEHNR and FQNEAQ (reference sequence). V was pared by 5 bases and J by 6 bases, with 6 bases of the junction left unmatched. Here the CDR3 reads CASSQTSGKAEQYF. The CDR3 nucleotides read TGTGCCAGCAGCCAGACTAGCGGGAAGGCCGAGCAGTACTTC.

The chain combines TRBV27 with TRBJ2-7, with 7 bases aligning to TRBD1. With 6 bases clipped from V and 2 bases from J, the junction kept 10 bases outside the gene matches. CDR1 is MNHEY, CDR2 SMNVEV, per germline (reference sequence). The CDR3 runs 15 residues. Here the CDR3 reads CASRTPGTATYEQYF. Here the CDR3 DNA reads TGTGCCAGCAGAACTCCCGGGACAGCTACCTACGAGCAGTACTTC.

V is TRBV4-3 and J is TRBJ2-1; a possible D gene is TRBD2 (6 bases). Between the trimmed V and J ends, which lost 1 base and 0 bases, there was a span of 19 bases. The CDR3 extends over 19 amino acids. Germline lookup yields CDR1 LGHNA and CDR2 YSLEER. The DNA for the CDR3 is TGCGCCAGCAGCCAAGGGAGAAGGGACTTCTTTAGCTCCTACAATGAGCAGTTCTTC. Translating it yields CASSQGRRDFFSSYNEQFF.

V usage is TRBV10-3 and J usage is TRBJ1-2; unclear D gene. Per germline, CDR1 ENHRY and CDR2 SYGVKD. The CDR3 runs 15 residues. V was clipped by 4 bases and J by 1 base, with 13 bases between them. CDR3 protein: CAISGGNSLNYGYTF. The CDR3 DNA reads TGTGCCATCAGTGGAGGGAACAGCCTTAACTATGGCTACACCTTC.

The chain uses TRBV10-3 and TRBJ2-2; maybe TRBD2 (6 bases). This CDR3 is 18 amino acids long. The ends were cut back, 2 bases at V and 0 bases at J, with 16 bases in the middle. Germline lookup yields CDR1 ENHRY and CDR2 SYGVKD. CDR3 DNA sequence: TGTGCCATCAGTGAGGGGACTTCCGCCATGACGAACACCGGGGAGCTGTTTTTT. Translation gives CAISEGTSAMTNTGELFF.

The chain couples TRBV7-2 to TRBJ2-7; 12 nucleotides match TRBD2. The CDR3 length is 19 residues. With 5 bases clipped from V and 4 bases from J, the junction kept 18 bases outside the gene matches. Germline lookup yields CDR1 SGHTA and CDR2 FQGNSA. CDR3 sequence (DNA): TGTGCCAGCAGCCCCCCCGCCGGGACTAGCGGGCCCCCCGGGTACGAGCAGTACTTC. This encodes CASSPPAGTSGPPGYEQYF.

On this clone: The sample has other DNA sequences that encode this CDR3 too. V gene TRBV6-1 combines with J gene TRBJ2-3, with D perhaps TRBD1 (6 bases). The V end was cut by 2 bases, the J end by 6 bases, with 6 bases between. CDR1 MNHNS and CDR2 SASEGT come from the germline V gene. The CDR3 has 12 residues. The DNA for the CDR3 is TGTGCCAGCAGTGAACAGGGGGATACGCAGTATTTT. This gives the protein CASSEQGDTQYF.

V usage is TRBV6-4 and J usage is TRBJ2-1; D may match TRBD1 or TRBD2 (5 bases each). The V and J ends lost 6 bases and 9 bases respectively, with 18 bases between them. The germline gives CDR1 MRHNA, CDR2 SNTAGT. The CDR3 is made up of 14 amino acids. This CDR3 is CASRAQGPGGEQFF. The DNA for the CDR3 is TGTGCCAGCAGAGCCCAGGGTCCTGGGGGTGAGCAGTTCTTC.

The V and J genes are TRBV2 and TRBJ2-5; TRBD1 matches 7 bases. Germline CDR1 and CDR2: SNHLY and FYNNEI. The length of the CDR3 is 14 residues. With 5 bases clipped from V and 5 bases from J, the junction kept 8 bases outside the gene matches. This chain's CDR3 is CASSLQGIGETQYF. In DNA form, the CDR3 reads TGTGCCAGCAGTTTACAGGGGATCGGGGAGACCCAGTACTTC.

The rearrangement links TRBV7-9 to TRBJ2-7, with 9 bases fitting TRBD1. The junction had 4 bases not matched to a gene; V was cut back by 2 bases and J by 5 bases. CDR3 size: 14 residues. Germline V CDR1 and CDR2: SEHNR, FQNEAQ (reference sequence). The CDR3 bases are TGTGCCAGCAGCTTATCAACAGGGGGCAACGAGCAGTACTTC. Its protein is CASSLSTGGNEQYF.

The CDR3 DNA reads TGTGCCAGCAGTCCCGGGACAGGGACTGGGGCCAACGTCCTGACTTTC. It encodes CASSPGTGTGANVLTF. The chain employs TRBV7-9 and TRBJ2-6; 9 nucleotides align to TRBD1. The CDR3 runs to 16 residues. CDR1 and CDR2 (germline): SEHNR, FQNEAQ (reference sequence). J gave up 2 bases and V 6 bases, and 5 bases lay outside the gene matches.

In DNA, the CDR3 is TGTGCCAGCAGTGAACTAACGGGAGGGTACGATGAGCAGTTCTTC. Encoded protein: CASSELTGGYDEQFF. The chain recombines TRBV2 with TRBJ2-1; 8 bases agree with TRBD2. This CDR3 region has 15 residues. V shed 2 bases and J 8 bases; nucleotides not matched to a gene: 8. Looked up from germline, CDR1 is SNHLY and CDR2 is FYNNEI.

This rearrangement joins TRBV30 to TRBJ2-5, with 11 bases that match TRBD2. Matching the DNA end better, TRBJ2-7 makes the J call doubtful. This CDR3 is built from 16 residues. Germline values: CDR1 GTSNPN, CDR2 SVGIG (reference sequence). The CDR3: CAWSSYQTSGTYEQYF. The CDR3 DNA is TGTGCCTGGAGTTCTTACCAGACTAGCGGGACCTACGAGCAGTACTTC.

This sequence joins TRBV29-1 and TRBJ1-1, with D possibly TRBD1 on 6 matching bases. CDR1 and CDR2 from the germline V gene are SQVTM and ANQGSEA. The CDR3 runs to 11 residues. Between the trimmed V and J ends, which lost 6 bases and 7 bases, there was a span of 12 bases. Written as DNA, the CDR3 is TGCAGCGTGCCCGGACAGCTTGAAGCTTTCTTT. Translated, it gives CSVPGQLEAFF.